Listed here are 20 T cell receptor delta chains from one sample, sequenced in a study of gamma-delta chains in newborns, infants, children. TCRdb redid the clone calls on the reads with CATT. The sample has roughly 15,000 delta-chain clones, about 7% seen once. Material for sequencing was blood. The origin of the receptors is a child who was a newborn, infant or young child, either healthy, febrile or measles-vaccinated (not recorded which).

CDR3 sequence (DNA): TGTGCCTGTGACAGGCTGCTGAGCTCCTGGGACACCCGACAGATGTTTTTC. Translating gives CACDRLLSSWDTRQMFF. This sequence joins TRDV2 and TRDJ3; D uncertain. Germline V gene data show CDR1 as GEAIGNYY and CDR2 as EKD. This CDR3 spans 17 amino acids. V dropped 2 bases and J dropped 0 bases, with 10 bases sitting between them.

Only a few counts were recorded for this clone. The chain joins TRDV2 to TRDJ3; 8 bases agree with TRDD3. This CDR3 is built from 18 residues. Germline assignment: CDR1 GEAIGNYY and CDR2 EKD. V dropped 3 bases and J dropped 0; count of bases not matched to a gene: 6. The CDR3 reads CACDAILGGSWDTRQMFF. The CDR3 region has the DNA TGTGCCTGTGACGCTATACTGGGGGGCTCCTGGGACACCCGACAGATGTTTTTC.

The V gene is TRDV2, the J gene TRDJ3, with 13 bases fitting TRDD3. V lost 0 bases and J lost 0; bases outside the gene matches: 10. This CDR3 comprises 22 residues. Germline loops: CDR1 GEAIGNYY, CDR2 EKD. CDR3 nucleotides: TGTGCCTGTGACACCGTTATACTGGGGGATACGCAGAGCTCCTGGGACACCCGACAGATGTTTTTC. Translation: CACDTVILGDTQSSWDTRQMFF.

This clone came up a few times. The rearrangement links TRDV2 to TRDJ3, with 8 bases aligning to TRDD3. V lost 4 bases and J lost 0; bases outside the gene matches: 10. This CDR3 has 19 amino acids. The V gene's germline CDR1 is GEAIGNYY and CDR2 EKD. CDR3 protein: CACDSPGIRSSWDTRQMFF. The CDR3 DNA reads as TGTGCCTGTGATAGCCCAGGGATACGGAGCTCCTGGGACACCCGACAGATGTTTTTC.

This clone has more than one count but fewer than ten. The chain uses TRDV1 and TRDJ1; 10 nucleotides match TRDD3. The J segment lost 0 bases and the V segment lost 1 base, leaving 17 bases of the junction unmatched. This CDR3 comprises 21 residues. CDR1 is TSWWSYY, CDR2 QGS, per germline. CDR3 residues: CALGERPSPLLTGGYTDKLIF. In DNA form, the CDR3 reads TGTGCTCTTGGGGAACGCCCTAGCCCACTACTAACTGGGGGATACACCGATAAACTCATCTTT.

This clone was seen more than once but under ten times. Being one base from a much bigger clone, this may be a read error. V and J are TRDV2 and TRDJ3; 13 bases are a match to TRDD3. This CDR3 contains 20 residues. From germline, CDR1 is GEAIGNYY and CDR2 EKD. The CDR3, as DNA: TGTGCCTGTGACCCCCTACTGGGGGATACGCGCTCCTGGGACACCCGACAGATTTTTTTC. Its translation: CACDPLLGDTRSWDTRQIFF.

This clone was picked up a small number of times. The chain links TRDV2 to TRDJ3; TRDD3 is a possible D gene (5 bases). The CDR3 is made up of 20 amino acids. Germline CDR1 GEAIGNYY, CDR2 EKD. V dropped 0 bases and J dropped 1 base, with 18 bases sitting between them. CDR3 residues: CACDTGGFLTTSWDTRQMFF. Here the CDR3 DNA reads TGTGCCTGTGACACCGGGGGGTTTCTAACGACTTCCTGGGACACCCGACAGATGTTTTTC.

About this clone: Other DNA sequences in the sample encode the same CDR3. This chain connects TRDV2 to TRDJ3; 7 positions match TRDD3. CDR1 and CDR2 from the germline V gene are GEAIGNYY and EKD. V was clipped by 0 bases and J by 0 bases; unmatched bases: 7. The CDR3 runs to 19 residues. The CDR3 loop reads CACDTVLGPSSWDTRQMFF. The CDR3 DNA reads as TGTGCCTGTGACACCGTACTGGGGCCGAGCTCCTGGGACACCCGACAGATGTTTTTC.

In its sample, this clone was seen a few times. V is TRDV2 and J is TRDJ3; 10 nucleotides match TRDD3. The V gene end was trimmed by 0 bases and the J gene end by 2 bases; junction bases not matched to a gene: 9. The germline CDR1 and CDR2 sequences are GEAIGNYY and EKD. The CDR3 is 20 residues long. The CDR3 reads CACDTGTLLGDTWDTRQMFF. In DNA form, the CDR3 reads TGTGCCTGTGACACCGGAACTTTGCTGGGGGATACCTGGGACACCCGACAGATGTTTTTC.

This clone was found a few times. The rearrangement joins TRDV2 to TRDJ1, with 7 bases identical to TRDD3. The CDR3 has 16 residues. The trim removed 1 base at V and 2 bases at J, leaving 9 bases unmatched. Germline V gene lookup returns CDR1 GEAIGNYY and CDR2 EKD. CDR3 sequence (DNA): TGTGCCTGTGACACGCTGGGGATAAGGAAAACCGATAAACTCATCTTT. Its protein is CACDTLGIRKTDKLIF.

In the case of this clone: This may stem from a read error, because a much larger clone lies one nucleotide away. The sample holds other DNA sequences that translate to the same CDR3. The gene calls are TRDV2 and TRDJ3, with TRDD3 matching over 12 bases. This CDR3 is 18 amino acids long. Germline CDR1 GEAIGNYY, CDR2 EKD. J lost 0 bases, V lost 4 bases, and 3 bases had no gene match. The CDR3 region is CACDTGGYSSWDTRQMFF. The DNA for the CDR3 is TGTGCCTGTGATACTGGGGGATACAGCTCCTGGGACACCCGACAGATGTTTTTC.

As for this clone: The protein TCRdb lists belongs to a much larger clone and differs from this DNA's translation at residue 11, which points to a read error; the protein shown is made from the DNA. V usage is TRDV2 and J usage is TRDJ3; 9 bases line up with TRDD3. Looked up from germline, CDR1 is GEAIGNYY and CDR2 is EKD. This CDR3 contains 19 residues. V shed 0 bases and J 2 bases; nucleotides not matched to a gene: 7. CDR3 nucleotide sequence: TGTGCCTGTGACACCGTACTGGGGGACGCCCCCTGGGACACCCGACAGATGTTTTTC. It translates to CACDTVLGDAPWDTRQMFF.

This chain links TRDV2 with TRDJ3; D not certain. The length of the CDR3 is 18 residues. The germline CDR1 and CDR2 sequences are GEAIGNYY and EKD. With 1 base removed from V and 0 bases from J, the gap between germline ends came to 12 bases. The CDR3 nucleotides read TGTGCCTGTGACACTATCGTAAGGAACTCCTGGGACACCCGACAGATGTTTTTC. It specifies CACDTIVRNSWDTRQMFF.

This clone showed up just a few times. This DNA's translation and the protein TCRdb lists, from a much larger clone, do not match at residue 8, likely due to a read error; the protein shown is translated from the DNA. The chain links TRDV2 to TRDJ3; D may be TRDD3 (5 bases). Germline CDR1 is GEAIGNYY and CDR2 is EKD. This CDR3 spans 19 amino acids. The V and J ends lost 0 bases and 0 bases respectively, with 14 bases between them. The CDR3, as DNA: TGTGCCTGTGACACCGTACTGGAGGATAGCTCCTGGGACACCCGACAGATGTTTTTC. Translated: CACDTVLEDSSWDTRQMFF.

This chain joins TRDV2 and TRDJ3; D is perhaps TRDD3 (5 bases). Looked up from germline, CDR1 is GEAIGNYY and CDR2 is EKD. Trimming left V 0 bases short and J 2 bases short, with 10 bases between. CDR3 length equals 17 residues. CDR3 loop: CACDTAGRPWDTRQMFF. The CDR3 region has the DNA TGTGCCTGTGACACCGCTGGGCGTCCCTGGGACACCCGACAGATGTTTTTC.

This clone has a handful of counts. The V call is TRDV2, the J call TRDJ3, with D perhaps matching TRDD3 (5 bases). This CDR3 has 18 residues. Germline-derived CDR1 and CDR2 are GEAIGNYY and EKD. Trimming cost V 2 bases and J 0 bases, with 13 bases left between them. DNA of the CDR3: TGTGCCTGTGACAGTATGGGGCCTAGCTCCTGGGACACCCGACAGATGTTTTTC. This encodes CACDSMGPSSWDTRQMFF.

This clone was picked up many times. The chain combines TRDV2 with TRDJ1; 12 nucleotides agree with TRDD3. The germline V gene encodes CDR1 GEAIGNYY and CDR2 EKD. The V segment lost 2 bases and the J segment 1 base; nucleotides outside the gene matches: 1. This CDR3 region has 15 residues. The CDR3 bases are TGTGCCTGTGACATACTGGGGGATACCACCGATAAACTCATCTTT. Encoded protein: CACDILGDTTDKLIF.

This clone was seen a few times. The chain joins TRDV2 to TRDJ1, with TRDD3 matching over 7 bases. CDR1 is GEAIGNYY, CDR2 EKD, per germline. This CDR3 has 16 amino acids. Trimming cost V 3 bases and J 1 base; bases outside gene matches: 10. CDR3 in amino acids: CACDSPLGKVTDKLIF. The CDR3 DNA follows: TGTGCCTGTGACTCGCCACTGGGGAAGGTCACCGATAAACTCATCTTT.

This clone was counted between two and nine times. The chain is built from TRDV2 and TRDJ3; tentative D call: TRDD3 (5 bases). CDR1 is GEAIGNYY and CDR2 is EKD in the germline V gene. The CDR3 has 17 amino acids. Trimming left V 4 bases short and J 6 bases short, with 18 bases between. The CDR3 DNA follows: TGTGCCTGTGAAACCGTGTCGGGGAACACGGACACCCGACAGATGTTTTTC. As protein: CACETVSGNTDTRQMFF.

This clone was observed a handful of times. V usage is TRDV2 and J usage is TRDJ1, with 13 bases matching TRDD3. The V and J ends lost 2 bases and 1 base, in that order; junction bases with no gene match: 3. This CDR3 contains 16 residues. Germline V gives CDR1 GEAIGNYY, CDR2 EKD. CDR3 sequence (DNA): TGTGCCTGTGACATACTGGGGGATACGATCACCGATAAACTCATCTTT. It yields the protein CACDILGDTITDKLIF.